The clone carrying this T cell receptor (beta chain) was detected only a few times. Its matching antigen is unknown. The data stem from a study of T cell repertoires in aging, cancer and after chemotherapy. Study-wide background: Over several months to years, re-sampled healthy donor repertoires clearly shared clones. Regarding the study as a whole: Median generation probability rose over the chemotherapy interval in each cancer cohort, suggesting rebound thymic output.

A mixed TRB-A/B primer pool amplified rearranged TRB by multiplex touch-down PCR. TCRdb re-called the multiplex PCR reads with MiXCR, one entry per CDR3 protein. The sample yields approximately 7,600 distinct CDR3 sequences, about 38% seen once. TCR beta rearrangements were amplified from peripheral blood genomic DNA. Trimming took 1 base from V and 6 from J, leaving 21 bases between them. CDR3 size: 17 residues. CDR1 MNHEY and CDR2 SMNVEV come from the germline V gene (reference sequence). The chain couples TRBV27 to TRBJ1-2; a weak D match, TRBD1 (6 bases). The sequence was collected from a human donor in good health. Sequenced: blood. The CDR3 protein is CASSLYGGRPTTDGYTF. Written as DNA, the CDR3 is TGTGCCAGCAGTTTATACGGGGGGCGACCGACGACGGATGGCTACACCTTC.